Given below is one T cell receptor beta chain in context. Antigen: not known. The J segment lost 7 bases and the V segment lost 2 bases, leaving 14 bases of the junction unmatched. The CDR3 runs 18 residues. The germline CDR1 and CDR2 sequences are MNHEY and SMNVEV (reference sequence). This record comes from a study of CD8+ T cells in alopecia areata. Specified treatment: oral pan-JAK inhibitor, 5-10 mg twice daily. Findings and caveats of the study: The study found tofacitinib significantly decreased scalp clonality and expanded CD8+ clones among the top 100. There was only one nonresponder, so it was unclear how baseline CD8+ expansion relates to response.

Sequencing used cDNA as its template, made by extracting RNA and reverse transcribing it. The data were produced by immunoSEQ multiplex PCR, yet TCRdb's version contains in-frame clones alone and is incomplete. Of some 150,000 clones in the sample, 86% were seen once. The source is a human donor with alopecia areata. Sequencing was performed on CD8+ T cells sorted from blood, taken at week 4, from a patient treated with tofacitinib. V is TRBV27 and J is TRBJ2-1; 10 positions agree with TRBD2. CDR3 sequence: CASSLEVSGRPFPNEQFF. CDR3 nucleotides: TGTGCCAGCAGTTTAGAAGTTAGCGGGAGGCCCTTCCCGAATGAGCAGTTCTTC.